The rows below give T cell receptor beta chains drawn from one sample of a study of cytomegalovirus exposure and HLA in healthy donors. Method: immunoSEQ multiplex PCR; TCRdb's copy keeps in-frame clones and lacks some. The sample shows fewer than 150,000 clones, more than 60% of them seen only once. Sequenced sample: PBMCs. The receptors stem from a male donor in good health and CMV-seronegative. Both conserved end residues are part of each CDR3. A D gene is named only where the DNA matches it firmly. Size is stated for part of the rows, as once, few or many counts, or as a class when the clone is expanded.

j_gene: TRBJ2-7; d_gene: TRBD1; abundance: -; v_gene: TRBV19; CDR3nt: TGTGCCAGTAGTATGGCCCCGACAGGGGGTCTAGGCGAGCAGTACTTC; CDR3aa: CASSMAPTGGLGEQYF
j_gene: TRBJ2-5; d_gene: TRBD1; abundance: -; v_gene: TRBV6-5; CDR3nt: TGTGCCAGCAGTTACTCGATAGGGGACAGGCAGTACTTC; CDR3aa: CASSYSIGDRQYF
j_gene: TRBJ2-3; d_gene: TRBD1; abundance: -; v_gene: TRBV6-5; CDR3nt: TGTGCCAGCAGTTGGACAGGGCTAGGAGATACGCAGTATTTT; CDR3aa: CASSWTGLGDTQYF
j_gene: TRBJ1-2; d_gene: TRBD1; abundance: few; v_gene: TRBV5-5; CDR3nt: TGTGCCAGCAGACCGGGACAGGGACATGGCTACACCTTC; CDR3aa: CASRPGQGHGYTF
j_gene: TRBJ1-3; d_gene: -; abundance: -; v_gene: TRBV5-1; CDR3nt: TGCGCCAGCAGCCCCCTCCAGGGCTCTGGAAACACCATATATTTT; CDR3aa: CASSPLQGSGNTIYF
j_gene: TRBJ2-6; d_gene: TRBD2; abundance: few; v_gene: TRBV7-9; CDR3nt: TGTGCCAGCAGCCGGGGACTAGCGGGGGACTCTGGGGCCAACGTCCTGACTTTC; CDR3aa: CASSRGLAGDSGANVLTF
j_gene: TRBJ1-5; d_gene: TRBD1; abundance: -; v_gene: TRBV12-5; CDR3nt: TGTGCTAGTGGTTTGCCAGGGGGCGGTCAGCCCCAGCATTTT; CDR3aa: CASGLPGGGQPQHF
j_gene: TRBJ2-5; d_gene: TRBD1; abundance: few; v_gene: TRBV5-8; CDR3nt: TGTGCCAGCAGCTACGGACAGGAAGAGACCCAGTACTTC; CDR3aa: CASSYGQEETQYF
j_gene: TRBJ1-5; d_gene: -; abundance: -; v_gene: TRBV19; CDR3nt: TGTGCCAGTAGTATCAGGTCCGGTGGCAATCAGCCCCAGCATTTT; CDR3aa: CASSIRSGGNQPQHF
j_gene: TRBJ1-3; d_gene: -; abundance: -; v_gene: TRBV18; CDR3nt: TGTGCCAGCTCACCATGGGGTACTAGCTCTGGAAACACCATATATTTT; CDR3aa: CASSPWGTSSGNTIYF
j_gene: TRBJ1-5; d_gene: -; abundance: few; v_gene: TRBV19; CDR3nt: TGTGCCAGTACTAAAACGGGTTATCAGCCCCAGCATTTT; CDR3aa: CASTKTGYQPQHF
j_gene: TRBJ1-6; d_gene: -; abundance: -; v_gene: TRBV27; CDR3nt: TGTGCCAGCAGTTACAGGGATCGGGATAATTCACCCCTCCACTTT; CDR3aa: CASSYRDRDNSPLHF
j_gene: TRBJ2-1; d_gene: -; abundance: -; v_gene: TRBV30; CDR3nt: TGTGCCGGGCACGGCCGGGGTTTAGAGCAGTTCTTC; CDR3aa: CAGHGRGLEQFF
j_gene: TRBJ1-1; d_gene: TRBD1; abundance: -; v_gene: TRBV7-9; CDR3nt: TGTGCCAGCAGCTTGAGGGACAGGAATACTGAAGCTTTCTTT; CDR3aa: CASSLRDRNTEAFF
j_gene: TRBJ2-1; d_gene: -; abundance: -; v_gene: TRBV10-3; CDR3nt: TGTGCCACTTTGACGGAGGAGAGCTCCTACAATGAGCAGTTCTTC; CDR3aa: CATLTEESSYNEQFF
j_gene: TRBJ1-2; d_gene: -; abundance: -; v_gene: TRBV2; CDR3nt: TGTGCCAGCAGTGGAGAAGGGGGAGGCTACACCTTC; CDR3aa: CASSGEGGGYTF
j_gene: TRBJ1-2; d_gene: TRBD1; abundance: -; v_gene: TRBV7-9; CDR3nt: TGTGCCAGCAGCGCATCGGGACAGTTTGGCTACACCTTC; CDR3aa: CASSASGQFGYTF
j_gene: TRBJ2-7; d_gene: -; abundance: -; v_gene: TRBV27; CDR3nt: TGTGCCAGCAGTTTTAATCGGTACGAGCAGTACTTC; CDR3aa: CASSFNRYEQYF
j_gene: TRBJ1-2; d_gene: -; abundance: -; v_gene: TRBV20-1; CDR3nt: TGCTTGGGGCGCGGGGCAGATGGCTACACCTTC; CDR3aa: CLGRGADGYTF
j_gene: TRBJ1-5; d_gene: -; abundance: -; v_gene: TRBV4-2; CDR3nt: TGTGCCAGCAGCCAAGATCTAAGACATAGCAATCAGCCCCAGCATTTT; CDR3aa: CASSQDLRHSNQPQHF
j_gene: TRBJ2-4; d_gene: -; abundance: once; v_gene: TRBV5-1; CDR3nt: TGCGCCAGCAGCGGCGGGACGCTAAAAAACATTCAGTACTTC; CDR3aa: CASSGGTLKNIQYF
j_gene: TRBJ1-4; d_gene: -; abundance: -; v_gene: TRBV4-3; CDR3nt: TGCGCCAGCAGCCCCCAGGGGCGGGTAACTAATGAAAAACTGTTTTTT; CDR3aa: CASSPQGRVTNEKLFF
j_gene: TRBJ1-2; d_gene: -; abundance: -; v_gene: TRBV5-5; CDR3nt: TGTGCCAGCAGCCAAACCTTGCTGGAGGGAAACTATGGCTACACCTTC; CDR3aa: CASSQTLLEGNYGYTF
j_gene: TRBJ2-4; d_gene: TRBD1; abundance: once; v_gene: TRBV6-1; CDR3nt: TGTGCCAGCAGTGAAGTATTGACAGGGAGTGGTGGGGACATTCAGTACTTC; CDR3aa: CASSEVLTGSGGDIQYF
j_gene: TRBJ2-7; d_gene: TRBD2; abundance: few; v_gene: TRBV9; CDR3nt: TGTGCCAGCAGCGTAGATGCGGGAGGTGAGCAGTACTTC; CDR3aa: CASSVDAGGEQYF
j_gene: TRBJ1-5; d_gene: -; abundance: -; v_gene: TRBV2; CDR3nt: TGTGCCAGCAGTCGGGGTTTGGATCAGCCCCAGCATTTT; CDR3aa: CASSRGLDQPQHF
j_gene: TRBJ2-7; d_gene: -; abundance: -; v_gene: TRBV30; CDR3nt: TGTGCCTGGAGTGTAGCGAGCTACGAGCAGTACTTC; CDR3aa: CAWSVASYEQYF
j_gene: TRBJ1-2; d_gene: -; abundance: -; v_gene: TRBV10-3; CDR3nt: TGTGCCATCCCGAGCGGGACTAAGAACTATGGCTACACCTTC; CDR3aa: CAIPSGTKNYGYTF
j_gene: TRBJ1-1; d_gene: -; abundance: -; v_gene: TRBV5-4; CDR3nt: TGTGCCAGCAGCTACCCCCCCCTGCAGGTGAACACTGAAGCTTTCTTT; CDR3aa: CASSYPPLQVNTEAFF
j_gene: TRBJ1-2; d_gene: -; abundance: few; v_gene: TRBV2; CDR3nt: TGTGCCAGCAGTACCGACAGTAACTATGGCTACACCTTC; CDR3aa: CASSTDSNYGYTF
j_gene: TRBJ1-2; d_gene: -; abundance: -; v_gene: TRBV5-6; CDR3nt: TGTGCCAGCAGCTTGGGACCCAGGGAAGCGAACTATGGCTACACCTTC; CDR3aa: CASSLGPREANYGYTF
j_gene: TRBJ1-2; d_gene: TRBD1; abundance: -; v_gene: TRBV7-3; CDR3nt: TGTGCCAGCAGCCCTGAAACAGGGGACGGCTATGGCTACACCTTC; CDR3aa: CASSPETGDGYGYTF
j_gene: TRBJ2-7; d_gene: -; abundance: -; v_gene: TRBV18; CDR3nt: TGTGCCAGCTCACCACCGAGCAAGAGACAAGACGAGCAGTACTTC; CDR3aa: CASSPPSKRQDEQYF
j_gene: TRBJ1-3; d_gene: TRBD1; abundance: -; v_gene: TRBV12-5; CDR3nt: TGTGCTAGTGGTTTGGGACAGGGTCAGGGTGGAAACACCATATATTTT; CDR3aa: CASGLGQGQGGNTIYF
j_gene: TRBJ2-7; d_gene: -; abundance: -; v_gene: TRBV9; CDR3nt: TGTGCCAGCAGCAGTGGGGGGAACTCCTACGAGCAGTACTTC; CDR3aa: CASSSGGNSYEQYF
j_gene: TRBJ1-4; d_gene: -; abundance: -; v_gene: TRBV7-6; CDR3nt: TGTGCCAGCAGTTCGGCGGGGGGTTCCGAAAAACTGTTTTTT; CDR3aa: CASSSAGGSEKLFF
j_gene: TRBJ2-2; d_gene: TRBD1; abundance: -; v_gene: TRBV5-1; CDR3nt: TGCGCCAGCAGCTTTAGCACAGGGGGTACCGGGGAGCTGTTTTTT; CDR3aa: CASSFSTGGTGELFF